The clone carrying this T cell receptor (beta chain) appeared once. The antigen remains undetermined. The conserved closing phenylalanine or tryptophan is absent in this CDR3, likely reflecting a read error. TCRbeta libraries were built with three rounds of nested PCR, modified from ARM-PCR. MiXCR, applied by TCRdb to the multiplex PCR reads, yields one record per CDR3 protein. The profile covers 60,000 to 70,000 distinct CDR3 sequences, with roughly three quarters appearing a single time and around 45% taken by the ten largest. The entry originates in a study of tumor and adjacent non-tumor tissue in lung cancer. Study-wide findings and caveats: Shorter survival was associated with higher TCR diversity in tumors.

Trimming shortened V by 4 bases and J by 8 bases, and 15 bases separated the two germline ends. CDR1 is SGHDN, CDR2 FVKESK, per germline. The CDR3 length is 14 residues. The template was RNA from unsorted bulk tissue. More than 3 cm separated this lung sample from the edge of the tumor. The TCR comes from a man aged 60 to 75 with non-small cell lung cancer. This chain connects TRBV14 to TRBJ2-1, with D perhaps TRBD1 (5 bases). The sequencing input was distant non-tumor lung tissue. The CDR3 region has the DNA TGTGCCAGCAGCCGAGATAATCAGGGCCATGAGCAGTTCATC. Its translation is CASSRDNQGHEQFI.